This T cell receptor beta chain was sequenced for a study of CD8 T cells in ankylosing spondylitis. Broader study findings: Disease-linked clones were found to be CD8+ and relatively rare in peripheral blood. Matched ankylosing spondylitis synovial fluid reportedly showed significant enrichment of disease-linked clones. The study identified a TCR beta motif of 7 or 8 highly homologous variants that appeared characteristic of ankylosing spondylitis blood.

This clonotype was seen ten or more times. Its cognate antigen is unknown. Libraries for TCR beta were made by quantitative 5'-RACE with molecular barcodes. TCRdb reanalysed the 5' RACE reads using MiXCR and keeps one entry per CDR3 protein. The data hold 200,000 to 250,000 distinct CDR3 sequences, with 7% to 8% observed a single time. Per germline, CDR1 SGHVS and CDR2 FQNEAQ. V lost 6 bases, J lost 5 bases, and 10 bases lay in between. The CDR3 has 13 residues. This receptor was obtained from a male donor with ankylosing spondylitis. The chain links TRBV7-8 to TRBJ2-2, with D possibly being TRBD1 (5 bases). Sequenced input: blood, either unsorted or a sorted T cell fraction (not recorded which). CDR3 bases: TGTGCCAGCAGTCAAGGGGTTACCGGGGAGCTGTTTTTT. Residues: CASSQGVTGELFF.